This T cell receptor (beta chain) was sequenced in a study of blood T cell repertoires in COVID-19. On the study more broadly: Whether acute or convalescent, the COVID-19 samples came from the United States, Italy and Spain. PBMCs, B-cell-depleted T cells, or T cells provided the cDNA or gDNA that made up the material.

Germline CDR1 reads LNHNV; CDR2 reads YYDKDF (reference sequence). This CDR3 spans 14 amino acids. V was pared by 4 bases and J by 4 bases, with 5 bases of the junction left unmatched. Sequencing used immunoSEQ multiplex PCR; TCRdb keeps in-frame clones, though not all of them. The sample consists of 56,000 or so clones, roughly 87% of them appearing once. The chain combines TRBV15 with TRBJ2-5; 8 nucleotides line up with TRBD2. The sample consisted of peripheral blood. The TCR originated in a human donor in a cohort sampled during active COVID-19. The CDR3: CATSTRGGGETQYF. CDR3 bases: TGTGCCACCAGCACCCGGGGGGGTGGAGAGACCCAGTACTTC.